The 22 T cell receptor beta chains presented below share a single source sample, sequenced in a study of chemoradiotherapy in HPV16-positive cancers. Assay used: immunoSEQ multiplex PCR; TCRdb lists only in-frame clones, some missing. This sample has approximately 13,000 clones; about four fifths occur once, and the top ten carry roughly a tenth. The sample was collected from a patient who underwent chemoradiotherapy. These receptor sequences come from a human donor with HPV-associated anogenital cancer.

V usage is TRBV5-1 and J usage is TRBJ2-3, with no clear D. The germline V gene has CDR1 SGHRS and CDR2 YFSETQ. The CDR3 loop spans 14 amino acids. Trimming pared 7 bases from V and 5 bases from J, leaving 17 bases between. CDR3: CASRSQYSEDTQYF. DNA of the CDR3: TGCGCCAGCCGCTCCCAATACTCCGAAGATACGCAGTATTTT.

The V and J genes are TRBV6-1 and TRBJ1-5, with a weak D call TRBD1 (6 bases). Germline V gene data show CDR1 as MNHNS and CDR2 as SASEGT. This CDR3 has 14 residues. V was pared by 3 bases and J by 7 bases, with 13 bases between. DNA for the CDR3: TGTGCCAGCAGTGATAATACAGGGTGGCAGCCCCAGCATTTT. It specifies CASSDNTGWQPQHF.

For this clone: Mismatch with germline at one junction end may stem from a read error. The J gene is TRBJ2-3, the V gene TRBV7-7, with D maybe TRBD1 (5 bases). This CDR3 region has 13 residues. The germline CDR1 and CDR2 sequences are SSHAT and FNYEAQ (reference sequence). The CDR3 DNA is TGTGCTAGCAGCGCCAGCAGGGTAGATACGCAGTATTTT. Protein: CASSASRVDTQYF.

This clone occurred a few times. The V call is TRBV7-9, the J call TRBJ1-2; D gene uncertain. V lost 5 bases to trimming and J lost 4 bases, with 14 bases between them. Germline V gene sequence: CDR1 SEHNR, CDR2 FQNEAQ (reference sequence). The CDR3 is 14 amino acids. The CDR3 loop is CASSRPGGSYGYTF. The CDR3 DNA reads as TGTGCCAGCAGCCGTCCGGGTGGGAGCTATGGCTACACCTTC. The whole variable domain, remainder taken from reference TRBV7-9 and TRBJ1-2, is DTGVSQNPRHKITKRGQNVTFRCDPISEHNRLYWYRQTLGQGPEFLTYFQNEAQLEKSRLLSDRFSAERPKGSFSTLEIQRTEQGDSAMYLCASSRPGGSYGYTFGSGTRLTVV.

The chain couples TRBV29-1 to TRBJ2-3; D is undetermined. Germline V gene data show CDR1 as SQVTM and CDR2 as ANQGSEA. The CDR3 length is 10 residues. DNA for the CDR3: TGCAGGGTAAACACAGATACGCAGTATTTT. Translating it yields CRVNTDTQYF.

This clone has just one count. CDR3 nucleotides: TGTGCCAGCAGCTTAGGGGCGGCTCACAATCAGCCCCAGCATTTT. Translated: CASSLGAAHNQPQHF. V is TRBV7-3 and J is TRBJ1-5; D is perhaps TRBD1 (5 bases). The germline V gene has CDR1 SGHTA and CDR2 FQGTGA. Trimming left V 2 bases short and J 3 bases short, with 11 bases between. CDR3 length: 15 residues.

V and J are TRBV5-4 and TRBJ2-2; 7 nucleotides match TRBD1. V trimming: 4 bases; J trimming: 5 bases; junction bases outside the gene matches: 11. Germline V CDR1 and CDR2: SGHNT, YYREEE (reference sequence). The CDR3 sequence is 16 residues long. CDR3 residues: CASSARGGRVTGELFF. The CDR3 DNA reads TGTGCCAGCAGCGCCCGAGGGGGCAGAGTAACCGGGGAGCTGTTTTTT.

This sequence joins TRBV11-1 and TRBJ1-1; TRBD1 aligns across 8 bases. CDR1 SGHAT and CDR2 FQDESV come from the germline V gene (reference sequence). Trimming removed 5 bases from V and 6 bases from J; junction bases left unmatched: 8. The CDR3 contains 14 residues. The CDR3 DNA follows: TGTGCCAGCAGCCCTCAGGGGGCGGTATCTGAAGCTTTCTTT. Translated: CASSPQGAVSEAFF.

The chain combines TRBV20-1 with TRBJ2-7, with D unresolved. The V and J ends lost 8 bases and 5 bases respectively, with 13 bases between them. The germline V gene encodes CDR1 DFQATT and CDR2 SNEGSKA (reference sequence). The CDR3 extends over 11 amino acids. CDR3 sequence (DNA): TGCAGTACCCCATTAATCAACGAGCAGTACTTC. It codes for CSTPLINEQYF.

CDR3 loop: CASSSGGVYTF. CDR3 bases: TGTGCCAGCAGCTCGGGGGGCGTCTACACCTTC. The rearrangement links TRBV11-2 to TRBJ1-2, with D possibly being TRBD1 (6 bases). CDR1 is SGHAT, CDR2 FQNNGV, per germline. CDR3 length: 11 amino acids. Trimming removed 4 bases at V and 10 bases at J, with 10 bases between.

This chain connects TRBV4-1 to TRBJ1-4, with 8 bases that match TRBD1. The ends lost 4 bases at V and 7 bases at J; junction bases unmatched: 11. The CDR3 contains 16 residues. Germline CDR1 reads MGHRA; CDR2 reads YSYEKL. The DNA of the CDR3 is TGCGCCAGCAGCCGTACCCCGACAGGGGTGGGTGAAAAACTGTTTTTT. Protein: CASSRTPTGVGEKLFF.

The rearrangement uses TRBV5-4 and TRBJ2-5; 12 nucleotides match TRBD2. The V gene end was trimmed by 0 bases and the J gene end by 5 bases; junction bases not matched to a gene: 5. This CDR3 has 16 amino acids. Germline V gives CDR1 SGHNT, CDR2 YYREEE (reference sequence). The DNA of the CDR3 is TGTGCCAGCAGCTTGGCGACTAGCGGGAGATATGAGACCCAGTACTTC. Its protein product is CASSLATSGRYETQYF.

CDR3 in DNA: TGCGCCAGCAGTGAAGGTAGCGGCCTTTACAATGAGCAGTTCTTC. Translating gives CASSEGSGLYNEQFF. The J gene is TRBJ2-1, the V gene TRBV10-2, with D possibly TRBD2 on 6 matching bases. The length of the CDR3 is 15 residues. CDR1 is WSHSY, CDR2 SAAADI, per germline. V gave up 3 bases and J gave up 4 bases, with 13 bases separating them.

V is TRBV14 and J is TRBJ2-2; D not resolved. CDR1 is SGHDN, CDR2 FVKESK, per germline. The CDR3 sequence is 16 residues long. The V end lost 4 bases, the J end lost 4 bases, and 16 bases lay between the germline ends. The CDR3 region has the DNA TGTGCCAGCAGCCCCCAGCCAGGACGGTCCACCGGGGAGCTGTTTTTT. Translated, it gives CASSPQPGRSTGELFF. Combining the CDR3 with reference TRBV14 and TRBJ2-2 gives the whole variable domain EAGVTQFPSHSVIEKGQTVTLRCDPISGHDNLYWYRRVMGKEIKFLLHFVKESKQDESGMPNNRFLAERTGGTYSTLKVQPAELEDSGVYFCASSPQPGRSTGELFFGEGSRLTVL.

This sequence joins TRBV7-9 and TRBJ2-3; the D call may be TRBD1 or TRBD2 (5 bases each). From germline, CDR1 is SEHNR and CDR2 FQNEAQ (reference sequence). This CDR3 region has 13 residues. The V end lost 7 bases, the J end lost 4 bases, and 12 bases lay between the germline ends. The CDR3 nucleotides read TGTGCCAGCACCCGGACGGGGCCAGATACGCAGTATTTT. This translates into CASTRTGPDTQYF.

J is TRBJ2-7 and V is TRBV29-1; 7 nucleotides match TRBD1. The CDR3 runs 14 residues. In germline, CDR1 is SQVTM, CDR2 ANQGSEA. Trimming cost V 7 bases and J 2 bases; bases outside gene matches: 11. CDR3 DNA sequence: TGCAGCGCCATAGGGGGACAGTCGGCCTACGAGCAGTACTTC. Amino acids: CSAIGGQSAYEQYF.

The V and J genes are TRBV6-1 and TRBJ2-7, with 14 bases fitting TRBD2. Unmatched junction bases numbered 4, after V lost 5 bases and J lost 4 bases. From germline, CDR1 is MNHNS and CDR2 SASEGT. The CDR3 runs to 15 residues. CDR3 nucleotide sequence: TGTGCCAGCAGTCTAGGACTAGCGGGAGGTTACGAGCAGTACTTC. This sequence encodes CASSLGLAGGYEQYF.

The chain recombines TRBV5-1 with TRBJ2-6, with D hard to call. CDR1 and CDR2 from the germline V gene are SGHRS and YFSETQ. Trimming shortened V by 1 base and J by 2 bases, and 7 bases separated the two germline ends. This CDR3 region has 15 residues. This CDR3 is CASSLPTPGANVLTF. The CDR3, as DNA: TGCGCCAGCAGCTTGCCGACCCCTGGGGCCAACGTCCTGACTTTC.

The chain is built from TRBV5-6 and TRBJ1-2; TRBD1 matches 7 bases. CDR3 length: 14 amino acids. Germline V lookup: CDR1 SGHDT, CDR2 YYEEEE. The junction had 7 bases not matched to a gene; V was cut back by 1 base and J by 7 bases. CDR3 sequence reads: CASSLRGQRFGYTF. The CDR3 coding sequence is TGTGCCAGCAGCTTGCGGGGACAGAGATTTGGCTACACCTTC.

This sequence joins TRBV20-1 and TRBJ1-2, with a tentative D call TRBD1 (5 bases). V was trimmed by 7 bases and J by 4 bases, leaving 10 bases between them. The CDR3 consists of 11 residues. The germline CDR1 and CDR2 sequences are DFQATT and SNEGSKA (reference sequence). The CDR3 DNA follows: TGCAGTGGGCAGGGTGGCTATGGCTACACCTTC. Protein: CSGQGGYGYTF.

The chain couples TRBV18 to TRBJ2-3; D call uncertain. The CDR3 spans 17 residues. Trimming removed 0 bases at V and 2 bases at J, with 15 bases between. Germline CDR1 reads KGHSH; CDR2 reads LQKENI. CDR3 sequence reads: CASSPPTWVFTTDTQYF. CDR3 nucleotide sequence: TGTGCCAGCTCACCACCGACATGGGTCTTCACCACAGATACGCAGTATTTT. The whole variable domain, filled in from reference TRBV18 and TRBJ2-3, reads NAGVMQNPRHLVRRRGQEARLRCSPMKGHSHVYWYRQLPEEGLKFMVYLQKENIIDESGMPKERFSAEFPKEGPSILRIQQVVRGDSAAYFCASSPPTWVFTTDTQYFGPGTRLTVL.

J is TRBJ2-2 and V is TRBV11-2; D is undetermined. Germline V gene data show CDR1 as SGHAT and CDR2 as FQNNGV. The CDR3 is made up of 15 amino acids. Trimming pared 5 bases from V and 1 base from J, leaving 11 bases between. CDR3 sequence reads: CASSPDPGNTGELFF. The CDR3 nucleotides are TGTGCCAGCAGCCCAGACCCTGGGAACACCGGGGAGCTGTTTTTT.